A selection of T cell receptor beta chains follows, all from one sample in a study of blood T cell repertoires in COVID-19. The assay was immunoSEQ multiplex PCR, and TCRdb's table has in-frame clones only and misses some. The sample includes some 230,000 clones, about 86% of them seen just once. The sequenced material came from peripheral blood. The receptors originated from a woman aged 55 to 70 with acute or convalescent COVID-19. The CDR3 runs from the conserved cysteine through the conserved F or W. Fields, in order: V gene, J gene, D gene, clone size, CDR3 protein, CDR3 DNA. The D gene is left open where the match is weak. Where a row states a size, it is once, few, many or the class of an expanded clone; other rows omit it.

V gene: TRBV6-5
J gene: TRBJ1-2
D gene: .
clone size: few
CDR3 protein: CASSRQERGYGYTF
CDR3 DNA: TGTGCCAGCAGTCGACAGGAGCGGGGCTATGGCTACACCTTC

V gene: TRBV12-3/TRBV12-4
J gene: TRBJ1-3
D gene: .
clone size: .
CDR3 protein: CASTNPGEYTIYF
CDR3 DNA: TGTGCCAGCACCAACCCCGGAGAATACACCATATATTTT

V gene: TRBV10-3
J gene: TRBJ1-2
D gene: .
clone size: .
CDR3 protein: CAISPGGADYGYTF
CDR3 DNA: TGTGCCATCAGCCCGGGAGGAGCGGACTATGGCTACACCTTC

V gene: TRBV1
J gene: TRBJ2-2
D gene: .
clone size: .
CDR3 protein: CTPTSPHGELFF
CDR3 DNA: TGCACGCCTACTAGTCCCCACGGGGAGCTGTTTTTT

V gene: TRBV7-5
J gene: TRBJ2-3
D gene: .
clone size: .
CDR3 protein: CARSLEGSRDRGTDTQYF
CDR3 DNA: TGTGCCAGAAGCTTAGAAGGAAGTCGGGACAGGGGCACAGATACGCAGTATTTT

V gene: TRBV27
J gene: TRBJ2-1
D gene: .
clone size: few
CDR3 protein: CATGRPGEREQFF
CDR3 DNA: TGTGCCACCGGAAGGCCCGGGGAACGGGAGCAGTTCTTC

V gene: TRBV2
J gene: TRBJ1-5
D gene: TRBD1
clone size: .
CDR3 protein: CASLSTPTGLGQPQHF
CDR3 DNA: TGTGCCAGCCTAAGCACCCCGACAGGGTTGGGGCAGCCCCAGCATTTT

V gene: TRBV25-1
J gene: TRBJ2-7
D gene: .
clone size: .
CDR3 protein: CASSEGQATYEQYF
CDR3 DNA: TGTGCCAGCAGTGAAGGGCAGGCGACCTACGAGCAGTACTTC

V gene: TRBV27
J gene: TRBJ2-1
D gene: .
clone size: few
CDR3 protein: CASRVFSGWSEQFF
CDR3 DNA: TGTGCCAGCAGGGTTTTTTCGGGGTGGAGTGAGCAGTTCTTC

V gene: TRBV18
J gene: TRBJ1-1
D gene: .
clone size: few
CDR3 protein: CASSSGQNTEAFF
CDR3 DNA: TGTGCCAGCTCATCTGGACAGAACACTGAAGCTTTCTTT

V gene: TRBV7-2
J gene: TRBJ2-1
D gene: .
clone size: few
CDR3 protein: CASSYRAGSIRNEQFF
CDR3 DNA: TGTGCCAGCAGCTATCGGGCGGGTTCGATCAGGAATGAGCAGTTCTTC

V gene: TRBV2
J gene: TRBJ2-7
D gene: .
clone size: .
CDR3 protein: CASGEQGISYEQYF
CDR3 DNA: TGTGCCAGCGGTGAACAGGGTATCTCCTACGAGCAGTACTTC

V gene: TRBV7-2
J gene: TRBJ2-1
D gene: TRBD2
clone size: .
CDR3 protein: CASSEQRGGGNEQFF
CDR3 DNA: TGTGCCAGCAGCGAACAACGGGGGGGAGGCAATGAGCAGTTCTTC

V gene: TRBV5-1
J gene: TRBJ1-1
D gene: .
clone size: .
CDR3 protein: CASSFTGTEVNTEAFF
CDR3 DNA: TGCGCCAGCAGCTTTACAGGGACGGAGGTGAACACTGAAGCTTTCTTT

V gene: TRBV7-2
J gene: TRBJ2-7
D gene: TRBD1
clone size: .
CDR3 protein: CASSLQTGIVYEQYF
CDR3 DNA: TGTGCCAGCAGCTTACAGACAGGGATAGTTTACGAGCAGTACTTC

V gene: TRBV5-1
J gene: TRBJ1-6
D gene: TRBD1
clone size: once
CDR3 protein: CASSLGGAGSPLHF
CDR3 DNA: TGCGCCAGCAGCTTAGGGGGCGCCGGGTCACCCCTCCACTTT

V gene: TRBV3-1/TRBV3-2
J gene: TRBJ2-7
D gene: .
clone size: .
CDR3 protein: CASSPRSFHEQYF
CDR3 DNA: TGTGCCAGCAGCCCCAGGTCATTCCACGAGCAGTACTTC

V gene: TRBV4-2
J gene: TRBJ2-5
D gene: TRBD2
clone size: .
CDR3 protein: CASSLLPGTSGGYAETQYF
CDR3 DNA: TGTGCCAGCAGTCTTCTGCCCGGGACTAGCGGGGGGTATGCAGAGACCCAGTACTTC

V gene: TRBV18
J gene: TRBJ2-5
D gene: TRBD1
clone size: .
CDR3 protein: CASSLRKGAGETQYF
CDR3 DNA: TGTGCCAGCTCTCTAAGAAAGGGGGCCGGGGAGACCCAGTACTTC

V gene: TRBV28
J gene: TRBJ1-2
D gene: .
clone size: .
CDR3 protein: CASSIRAARGGYTF
CDR3 DNA: TGTGCCAGCTCCATTAGGGCGGCCAGGGGAGGCTACACCTTC

V gene: TRBV2
J gene: TRBJ1-2
D gene: TRBD1
clone size: .
CDR3 protein: CASSGQVRGGYTF
CDR3 DNA: TGTGCCAGCAGCGGACAGGTTAGGGGTGGCTACACCTTC

V gene: TRBV24-1
J gene: TRBJ1-3
D gene: .
clone size: .
CDR3 protein: CATRKGGNVDSGNTIYF
CDR3 DNA: TGTGCCACCCGGAAGGGAGGAAATGTCGACTCTGGAAACACCATATATTTT

V gene: TRBV6-5
J gene: TRBJ2-2
D gene: .
clone size: few
CDR3 protein: CASKGQRAGELFF
CDR3 DNA: TGTGCCAGCAAGGGACAGCGGGCCGGGGAGCTGTTTTTT

V gene: TRBV11-2
J gene: TRBJ1-2
D gene: .
clone size: few
CDR3 protein: CASSLDPEGINGYTF
CDR3 DNA: TGTGCCAGCAGCTTAGATCCAGAGGGAATTAATGGCTACACCTTC

V gene: TRBV11-2
J gene: TRBJ2-3
D gene: .
clone size: .
CDR3 protein: CASSAARGLRHTQYF
CDR3 DNA: TGTGCCAGCAGCGCGGCTAGAGGGTTGCGTCATACGCAGTATTTT

V gene: TRBV6-2/TRBV6-3
J gene: TRBJ1-2
D gene: .
clone size: .
CDR3 protein: CASSWGGGAGYGYTF
CDR3 DNA: TGTGCCAGCAGTTGGGGCGGGGGCGCGGGCTATGGCTACACCTTC

V gene: TRBV12-3/TRBV12-4
J gene: TRBJ2-7
D gene: .
clone size: once
CDR3 protein: CASSLKGAYEQYF
CDR3 DNA: TGTGCCAGCAGTTTAAAGGGAGCCTACGAGCAGTACTTC

V gene: TRBV6-1
J gene: TRBJ1-2
D gene: .
clone size: .
CDR3 protein: CASRELRPSGANYGYTF
CDR3 DNA: TGTGCCAGCAGAGAATTACGGCCCTCCGGGGCTAACTATGGCTACACCTTC

V gene: TRBV14
J gene: TRBJ1-3
D gene: .
clone size: .
CDR3 protein: CASSQSLGRSRGNTIYF
CDR3 DNA: TGTGCCAGCAGCCAATCTCTAGGGAGATCGCGCGGAAACACCATATATTTT

V gene: TRBV5-1
J gene: TRBJ1-5
D gene: TRBD1
clone size: .
CDR3 protein: CASSPVPTGGGQPQHF
CDR3 DNA: TGCGCCAGCAGCCCGGTTCCGACAGGGGGGGGTCAGCCCCAGCATTTT

V gene: TRBV7-2
J gene: TRBJ2-1
D gene: .
clone size: .
CDR3 protein: CASSYSGTNRGEQFF
CDR3 DNA: TGTGCCAGCAGCTACTCCGGGACAAATAGAGGTGAGCAGTTCTTC

V gene: TRBV6-5
J gene: TRBJ1-1
D gene: .
clone size: .
CDR3 protein: CASSTRRGSTEAFF
CDR3 DNA: TGTGCCAGCAGTACCCGCAGGGGAAGTACTGAAGCTTTCTTT

V gene: TRBV5-5
J gene: TRBJ2-2
D gene: TRBD2
clone size: few
CDR3 protein: CASSPSGANTGELFF
CDR3 DNA: TGTGCCAGCAGCCCTAGCGGGGCGAACACCGGGGAGCTGTTTTTT

V gene: TRBV28
J gene: TRBJ1-1
D gene: .
clone size: .
CDR3 protein: CASSLYLQGDTEAFF
CDR3 DNA: TGTGCCAGCAGTTTATATTTACAGGGAGATACTGAAGCTTTCTTT